What follows are 15 T cell receptor beta chains derived from one specimen sequenced in a study of shared clonotypes between healthy human individuals (dated by TCRdb to 2020 to 2021). Library preparation employed the immunoSEQ multiplex PCR assay. The table comes from immuneACCESS by way of TCRdb, which keeps in-frame sequences with V and J called. Part of the clones is missing from these tables; in studies checked, under half for an unresolved V gene and the rest for unknown reasons. Counted in this sample were about 2 million clones; about 95% of them appeared once. 1% to 1.3% of the sample lies in the top ten. CD8 naive samples were CD45RO-negative cells positively selected for CCR7, giving a CD45RA+CCR7+ population that excluded TemRA cells. What was sequenced was naive CD8+ T cells sorted from blood. Reading the label with the study, this specimen's cell subset or site is: CD45RA+CCR7+. These receptors originate from a man in his late teens or twenties in good health.

J is TRBJ2-7 and V is TRBV10-1; a weak D match, TRBD2 (5 bases). The ends were cut back, 0 bases at V and 3 bases at J, with 12 bases in the middle. This CDR3 contains 15 residues. CDR1 is WNHNN, CDR2 SYGVQD, per germline (reference sequence). The DNA of the CDR3 is TGCGCCAGCAGTGAGTCTGCCGGGGTCTACTACGAGCAGTACTTC. This codes for CASSESAGVYYEQYF.

The chain carries TRBV2 and TRBJ2-7; D possibly corresponds to TRBD1 (6 bases). Germline V lookup: CDR1 SNHLY, CDR2 FYNNEI. CDR3 length equals 17 residues. Trimming left V 0 bases short and J 9 bases short, with 24 bases between. CDR3: CASSEARGGVLYGGQYF. Written as DNA, the CDR3 is TGTGCCAGCAGTGAAGCGCGAGGGGGAGTACTTTATGGTGGGCAGTACTTC.

The chain joins TRBV6-5 to TRBJ2-5; possible D gene TRBD1, 6 bases. V was cut by 2 bases and J by 4 bases, with 8 bases left in between. CDR3 length equals 13 residues. Per germline, CDR1 MNHEY and CDR2 SVGAGI. CDR3 amino acids: CASSYQGPETQYF. CDR3 bases: TGTGCCAGCAGTTACCAGGGGCCAGAGACCCAGTACTTC.

The chain recombines TRBV4-3 with TRBJ2-1; D is ambiguous. Germline loops: CDR1 LGHNA, CDR2 YSLEER. The CDR3 sequence is 15 residues long. Trimming stripped 1 base from V and 4 bases from J, with 11 bases between. The CDR3 DNA reads TGCGCCAGCAGCCAAGGATTGTTGCAGTACAATGAGCAGTTCTTC. Translating it yields CASSQGLLQYNEQFF.

The chain links TRBV5-6 to TRBJ1-1; no reliable D call. Trimming stripped 1 base from V and 5 bases from J, with 9 bases between. Germline V gene sequence: CDR1 SGHDT, CDR2 YYEEEE. CDR3 length equals 13 residues. The CDR3 bases are TGTGCCAGCAGCTTGAGGGAGGCGACTGAAGCTTTCTTT. Its protein is CASSLREATEAFF. Variable domain in full (rest from reference TRBV5-6 and TRBJ1-1): DAGVTQSPTHLIKTRGQQVTLRCSPKSGHDTVSWYQQALGQGPQFIFQYYEEEERQRGNFPDRFSGHQFPNYSSELNVNALLLGDSALYLCASSLREATEAFFGQGTRLTVV.

The J gene is TRBJ2-7, the V gene TRBV6-5; 8 bases match TRBD2. Germline CDR1 MNHEY, CDR2 SVGAGI. The V gene end was trimmed by 5 bases and the J gene end by 4 bases; junction bases not matched to a gene: 10. This CDR3 spans 15 amino acids. Written as DNA, the CDR3 is TGTGCCAGCAGTAGGCCCGGGGGGGGTCTATACGAGCAGTACTTC. It is translated as CASSRPGGGLYEQYF.

The rearrangement uses TRBV4-2 and TRBJ2-3, with 10 bases aligning to TRBD2. The CDR3 has 18 amino acids. J lost 3 bases, V lost 4 bases, and 13 bases had no gene match. Germline CDR1 LGHNA, CDR2 YNFKEQ. The CDR3 DNA follows: TGTGCCAGCAGCCCAACCGGGCTAGCGGGAGCTCTGACAGATACGCAGTATTTT. This translates into CASSPTGLAGALTDTQYF.

This chain uses TRBV9 with TRBJ2-1; D might be TRBD1 (6 bases). V shed 7 bases and J shed 0 bases, with 11 bases lying between them. The CDR3 is 14 amino acids. Germline values: CDR1 SGDLS, CDR2 YYNGEE. This CDR3 reads CASGRGTSYNEQFF. The CDR3 bases are TGTGCCAGCGGTAGGGGGACCTCCTACAATGAGCAGTTCTTC.

CDR3 sequence: CASSQESSGLYNEQFF. The CDR3 nucleotides read TGTGCCAGCAGCCAAGAATCCAGCGGGCTCTACAATGAGCAGTTCTTC. The chain has TRBV4-2 and TRBJ2-1, with a tentative D call TRBD2 (6 bases). Trimming shortened V by 0 bases and J by 3 bases, and 12 bases separated the two germline ends. In germline, CDR1 is LGHNA, CDR2 YNFKEQ. This CDR3 spans 16 amino acids.

This rearrangement joins TRBV11-3 to TRBJ2-1; 8 bases agree with TRBD1. V shed 4 bases, J shed 8 bases, and the junction held 10 bases outside the gene matches. Germline V lookup: CDR1 SGHNT, CDR2 YENEEA. The CDR3 contains 15 residues. The CDR3 DNA reads TGTGCCAGCAGCTCGGAAGGGACAGGAACGGATGAGCAGTTCTTC. It is translated as CASSSEGTGTDEQFF.

This clone was detected once. The CDR3 spells CASSTGTGPFEQYF. Here the CDR3 DNA reads TGTGCCAGTAGTACCGGGACAGGGCCTTTCGAGCAGTACTTC. V usage is TRBV19 and J usage is TRBJ2-7; TRBD1 agrees at 9 bases. Germline CDR1 reads LNHDA; CDR2 reads SQIVND (reference sequence). CDR3 length: 14 amino acids. Losses at the gene ends were 4 bases for V and 6 bases for J; bases not matched to a gene: 7.

The count of this clone is one. This chain joins TRBV27 and TRBJ1-5; D may be TRBD1 (6 bases). CDR3 length: 15 amino acids. Deletions cut 6 bases from V and 4 bases from J, with 16 bases between. CDR1 is MNHEY and CDR2 is SMNVEV in the germline V gene (reference sequence). The DNA for the CDR3 is TGTGCCAGCAGGGACCGGACAGCCTTGAATCAGCCCCAGCATTTT. Translation: CASRDRTALNQPQHF.

The V gene is TRBV30, the J gene TRBJ2-2; D possibly uses TRBD1 or TRBD2 (5 bases each). Per germline, CDR1 GTSNPN and CDR2 SVGIG (reference sequence). Trimming stripped 5 bases from V and 6 bases from J, with 16 bases between. There are 14 residues in the CDR3. In nucleotides, the CDR3 is TGTGCCTGGGACTACGGGGCCGGCGCCGGGGAGCTGTTTTTT. As protein: CAWDYGAGAGELFF.

J is TRBJ2-3 and V is TRBV27; TRBD2 matches at 13 bases. The germline CDR1 and CDR2 sequences are MNHEY and SMNVEV (reference sequence). Trimming at V came to 3 bases and at J to 7 bases, leaving 13 bases not matched to a gene. The CDR3 runs to 18 residues. Written as DNA, the CDR3 is TGTGCCAGCAGTTTTTCGACTAGCGGGGGGCCCCTCCTCTATACGCAGTATTTT. This codes for CASSFSTSGGPLLYTQYF.

The chain recombines TRBV27 with TRBJ2-7; a possible D gene is TRBD2 (5 bases). The CDR3 length is 14 residues. Germline V lookup: CDR1 MNHEY, CDR2 SMNVEV (reference sequence). V lost 3 bases, J lost 5 bases, and 14 bases lay in between. The CDR3 region is CASSFLDSPNEQYF. In DNA, the CDR3 is TGTGCCAGCAGTTTTCTGGACTCTCCAAACGAGCAGTACTTC.